The following is a T cell receptor (beta chain) sequence with its context. The source of the sample is a study of blood T cell repertoires in COVID-19. The overall study: Whether acute or convalescent, the COVID-19 samples came from the United States, Italy and Spain.

The CDR3 covers 16 residues. The junction had 14 bases not matched to a gene; V was cut back by 4 bases and J by 5 bases. Germline assignment: CDR1 SGHRS and CDR2 YFSETQ. Repertoires were generated with immunoSEQ multiplex PCR, while TCRdb's copy carries only in-frame clones and drops some. Of roughly 110,000 clones detected, 80% to 90% appear once; the ten largest clones hold roughly 4.9%. This TCR was sampled from a man aged 40-55 years with active or convalescent COVID-19. Sequences were obtained from peripheral blood. This chain connects TRBV5-1 to TRBJ2-7; 8 bases map to TRBD1. The CDR3 sequence is CASSLLLTGDVDEQYF. CDR3 sequence (DNA): TGCGCCAGCAGCCTCTTGTTGACAGGGGATGTGGACGAGCAGTACTTC.